This entry lists 8 T cell receptor beta chains sequenced from one sample in a study of siplizumab effects on memory and regulatory T cells. The repertoire was sequenced with immunoSEQ multiplex PCR; TCRdb's copy has only in-frame clones and lacks some. The sample records about 87,000 clones, about nine tenths being singletons. The sequencing input was CD4+ T cells sorted from blood. The receptors stem from a human donor in good health.

CDR3 sequence reads: CASSVPNEQFF. The DNA of the CDR3 is TGTGCCAGCAGTGTGCCCAATGAGCAGTTCTTC. The gene calls are TRBV2 and TRBJ2-1; D gene unclear. This CDR3 has 11 residues. Per germline, CDR1 SNHLY and CDR2 FYNNEI. The germline V and J ends were trimmed by 4 bases and 6 bases, with 4 bases remaining between them.

The rearrangement joins TRBV7-2 to TRBJ2-3, with 8 bases fitting TRBD2. In germline, CDR1 is SGHTA, CDR2 FQGNSA. This CDR3 comprises 15 residues. V lost 1 base and J lost 3; bases outside the gene matches: 3. CDR3 region: CASSLDGRGTDTQYF. The CDR3 region has the DNA TGTGCCAGCAGCTTAGACGGGAGGGGGACAGATACGCAGTATTTT.

The V and J genes are TRBV5-4 and TRBJ2-5; the match to TRBD2 covers 10 bases. The germline CDR1 and CDR2 sequences are SGHNT and YYREEE (reference sequence). The J segment lost 5 bases and the V segment lost 5 bases, leaving 9 bases of the junction unmatched. The CDR3 is 15 amino acids. The CDR3 loop is CASRGSGRPRETQYF. CDR3 coding DNA: TGTGCCAGCAGGGGTAGCGGGAGGCCACGGGAGACCCAGTACTTC.

The chain combines TRBV30 with TRBJ2-1, with 11 bases matching TRBD2. V shed 0 bases and J 6 bases; nucleotides not matched to a gene: 4. This CDR3 is built from 15 residues. Germline-derived CDR1 and CDR2 are GTSNPN and SVGIG (reference sequence). CDR3: CAWSVPTSGGNEQFF. CDR3 DNA sequence: TGTGCCTGGAGTGTACCTACTAGCGGGGGCAATGAGCAGTTCTTC.

The rearrangement uses TRBV7-9 and TRBJ2-7; D is perhaps TRBD2 (5 bases). The CDR3 covers 13 residues. V lost 4 bases and J lost 6, with 13 bases in between. Germline V gene sequence: CDR1 SEHNR, CDR2 FQNEAQ (reference sequence). This chain's CDR3 is CASSSKRETEQYF. For the CDR3, the DNA is TGTGCCAGCAGCTCGAAGAGGGAAACCGAGCAGTACTTC.

V usage is TRBV2 and J usage is TRBJ2-3; either TRBD1 or TRBD2 may fit D (9 bases each). CDR3 length: 19 amino acids. Germline V gene lookup returns CDR1 SNHLY and CDR2 FYNNEI. Trimming removed 4 bases at V and 0 bases at J, with 23 bases between. The CDR3 region is CASSVQGAGGEYSTDTQYF. CDR3 DNA sequence: TGTGCCAGCAGTGTACAGGGGGCGGGAGGGGAATACAGCACAGATACGCAGTATTTT.

The chain joins TRBV5-4 to TRBJ2-7; D may match TRBD1 or TRBD2 (5 bases each). The germline V and J ends were trimmed by 0 bases and 7 bases, with 11 bases remaining between them. Germline lookup yields CDR1 SGHNT and CDR2 YYREEE (reference sequence). The CDR3 spans 13 residues. The CDR3 region has the DNA TGTGCCAGCAGCTTGGCTGGGGGATGGGAGCAGTACTTC. This gives the protein CASSLAGGWEQYF.

This clone was observed many times. V is TRBV4-2 and J is TRBJ1-2, with D uncertain. This CDR3 region has 14 residues. V lost 5 bases to trimming and J lost 0 bases, with 10 bases between them. Germline V gene lookup returns CDR1 LGHNA and CDR2 YNFKEQ. CDR3 loop: CASSSAGANYGYTF. The CDR3 nucleotides read TGTGCCAGCAGCTCCGCGGGAGCTAACTATGGCTACACCTTC.